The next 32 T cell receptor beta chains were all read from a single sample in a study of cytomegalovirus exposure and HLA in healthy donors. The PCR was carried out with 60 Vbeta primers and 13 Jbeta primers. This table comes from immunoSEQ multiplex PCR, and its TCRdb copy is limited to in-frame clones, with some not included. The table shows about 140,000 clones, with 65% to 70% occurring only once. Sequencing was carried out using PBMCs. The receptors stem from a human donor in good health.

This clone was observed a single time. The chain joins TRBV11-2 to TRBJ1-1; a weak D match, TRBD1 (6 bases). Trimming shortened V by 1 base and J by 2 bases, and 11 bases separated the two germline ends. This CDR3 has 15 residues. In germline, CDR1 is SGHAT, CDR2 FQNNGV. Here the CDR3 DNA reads TGTGCCAGCAGCTTAGTTGGACAGAAAAACACTGAAGCTTTCTTT. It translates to CASSLVGQKNTEAFF.

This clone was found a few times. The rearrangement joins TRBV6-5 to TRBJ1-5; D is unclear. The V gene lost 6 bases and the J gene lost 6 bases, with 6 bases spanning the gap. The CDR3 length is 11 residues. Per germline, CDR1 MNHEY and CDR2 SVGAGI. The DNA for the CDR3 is TGTGCCAGCAGCCTCCGTCAGCCCCAGCATTTT. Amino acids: CASSLRQPQHF.

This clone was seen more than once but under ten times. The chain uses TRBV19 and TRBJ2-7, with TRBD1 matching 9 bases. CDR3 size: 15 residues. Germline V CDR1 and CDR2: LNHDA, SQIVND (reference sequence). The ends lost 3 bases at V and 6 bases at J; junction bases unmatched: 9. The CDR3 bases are TGTGCCAGTAGTATTTCCGCGGGACAGGGTTTCGAGCAGTACTTC. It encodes CASSISAGQGFEQYF.

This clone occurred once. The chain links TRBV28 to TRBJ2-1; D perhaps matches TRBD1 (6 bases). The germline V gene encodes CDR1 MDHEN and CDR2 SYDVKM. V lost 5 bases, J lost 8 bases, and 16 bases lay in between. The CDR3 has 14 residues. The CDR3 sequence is CASSPLQGRDEQFF. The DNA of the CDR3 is TGTGCCAGCAGTCCCCTACAGGGAAGGGATGAGCAGTTCTTC.

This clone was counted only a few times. This chain's CDR3 is CASSSTGQGGQPQHF. Here the CDR3 DNA reads TGTGCCAGCAGTTCCACAGGACAGGGAGGGCAGCCCCAGCATTTT. The chain links TRBV27 to TRBJ1-5, with 8 bases matching TRBD1. With V trimmed by 4 bases and J by 7 bases, 9 bases remained unmatched. In germline, CDR1 is MNHEY, CDR2 SMNVEV (reference sequence). The CDR3 spans 15 residues.

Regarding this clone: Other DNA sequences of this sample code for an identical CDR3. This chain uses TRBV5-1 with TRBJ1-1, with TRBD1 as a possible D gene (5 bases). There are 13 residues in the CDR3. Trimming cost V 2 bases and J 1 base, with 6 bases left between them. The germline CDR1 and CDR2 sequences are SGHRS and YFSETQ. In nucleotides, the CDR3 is TGCGCCAGCAGCTTCGGGGGGAACACTGAAGCTTTCTTT. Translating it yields CASSFGGNTEAFF.

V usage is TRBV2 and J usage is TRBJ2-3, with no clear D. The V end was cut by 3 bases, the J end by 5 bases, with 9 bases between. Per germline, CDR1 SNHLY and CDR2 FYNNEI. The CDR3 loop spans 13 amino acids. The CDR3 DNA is TGTGCCAGCAGTGAGGGCATCCAAGATACGCAGTATTTT. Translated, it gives CASSEGIQDTQYF.

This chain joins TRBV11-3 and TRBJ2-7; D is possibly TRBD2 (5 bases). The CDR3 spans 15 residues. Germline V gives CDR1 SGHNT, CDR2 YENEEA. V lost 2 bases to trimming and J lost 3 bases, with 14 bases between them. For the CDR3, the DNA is TGTGCCAGCAGCTTACAATACGGGGTGGGCTACGAGCAGTACTTC. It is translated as CASSLQYGVGYEQYF.

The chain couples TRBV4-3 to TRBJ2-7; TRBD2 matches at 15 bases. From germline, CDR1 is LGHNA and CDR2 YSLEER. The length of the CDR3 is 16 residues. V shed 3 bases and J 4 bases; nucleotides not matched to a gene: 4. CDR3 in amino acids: CASSQEGLAGGYEQYF. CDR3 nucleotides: TGCGCCAGCAGCCAGGAAGGACTAGCGGGAGGGTACGAGCAGTACTTC.

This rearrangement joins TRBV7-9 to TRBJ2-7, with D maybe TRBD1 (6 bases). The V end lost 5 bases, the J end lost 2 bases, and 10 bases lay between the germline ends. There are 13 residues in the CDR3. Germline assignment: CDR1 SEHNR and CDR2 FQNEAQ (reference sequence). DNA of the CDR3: TGTGCCAGCAGCCAGGGGACCGCCTACGAGCAGTACTTC. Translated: CASSQGTAYEQYF.

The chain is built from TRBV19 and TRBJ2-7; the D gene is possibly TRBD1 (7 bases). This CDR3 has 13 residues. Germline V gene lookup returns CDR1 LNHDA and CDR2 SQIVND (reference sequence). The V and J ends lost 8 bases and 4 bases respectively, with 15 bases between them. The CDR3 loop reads CASSTGRRYEQYF. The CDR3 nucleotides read TGTGCCAGTTCGACAGGGAGGAGGTACGAGCAGTACTTC.

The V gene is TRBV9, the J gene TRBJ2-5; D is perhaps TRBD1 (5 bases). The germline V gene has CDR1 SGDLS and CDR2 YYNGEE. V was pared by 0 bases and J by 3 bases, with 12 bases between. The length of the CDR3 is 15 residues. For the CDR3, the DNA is TGTGCCAGCAGCGTAGGTGGCAGGGCTAAAGAGACCCAGTACTTC. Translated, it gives CASSVGGRAKETQYF.

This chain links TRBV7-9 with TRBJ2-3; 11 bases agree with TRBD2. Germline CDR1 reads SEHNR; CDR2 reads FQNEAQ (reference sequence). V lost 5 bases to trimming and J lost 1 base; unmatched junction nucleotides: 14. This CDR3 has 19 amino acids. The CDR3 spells CASSPKLAGALWGTDTQYF. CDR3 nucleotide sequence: TGTGCCAGCAGCCCGAAACTAGCGGGAGCCCTCTGGGGCACAGATACGCAGTATTTT.

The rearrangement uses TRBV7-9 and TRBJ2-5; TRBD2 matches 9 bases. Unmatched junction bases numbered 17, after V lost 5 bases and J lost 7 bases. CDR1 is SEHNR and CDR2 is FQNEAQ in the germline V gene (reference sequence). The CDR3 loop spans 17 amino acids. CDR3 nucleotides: TGTGCCAGCAGCCCCTACCCACTTAGCGGGAGTATCGGGACCCAGTACTTC. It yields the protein CASSPYPLSGSIGTQYF.

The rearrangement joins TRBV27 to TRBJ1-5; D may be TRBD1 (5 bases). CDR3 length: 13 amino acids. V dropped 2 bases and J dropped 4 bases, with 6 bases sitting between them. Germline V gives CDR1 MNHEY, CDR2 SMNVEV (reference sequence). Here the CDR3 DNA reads TGTGCCAGCAGTTTAAGGGGAAATCAGCCCCAGCATTTT. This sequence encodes CASSLRGNQPQHF.

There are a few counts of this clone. The CDR3 coding sequence is TGTGCCAGCAGTTTATCGGGACTAGCGGGTCGGGGCGGCCACGAGCAGTACTTC. Protein product: CASSLSGLAGRGGHEQYF. V and J are TRBV27 and TRBJ2-7; 12 nucleotides line up with TRBD2. The CDR3 totals 18 residues. Germline CDR1 reads MNHEY; CDR2 reads SMNVEV (reference sequence). V gave up 0 bases and J gave up 5 bases; unmatched junction bases: 11.

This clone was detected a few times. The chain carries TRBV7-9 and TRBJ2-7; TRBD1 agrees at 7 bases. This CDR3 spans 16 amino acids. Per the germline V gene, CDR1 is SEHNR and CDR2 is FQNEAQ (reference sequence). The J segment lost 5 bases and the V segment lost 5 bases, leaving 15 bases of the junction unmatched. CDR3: CASSPPHVDRDHEQYF. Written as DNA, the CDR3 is TGTGCCAGCAGCCCCCCCCACGTAGACAGGGACCACGAGCAGTACTTC.

The CDR3 sequence: CASSLGAGARDEQYF. CDR3 DNA: TGTGCCAGCAGTTTAGGAGCGGGAGCTAGAGACGAGCAGTACTTC. The V gene is TRBV27, the J gene TRBJ2-7; 8 bases match TRBD2. CDR1 is MNHEY and CDR2 is SMNVEV in the germline V gene (reference sequence). V dropped 2 bases and J dropped 5; count of bases not matched to a gene: 8. CDR3 length equals 15 residues.

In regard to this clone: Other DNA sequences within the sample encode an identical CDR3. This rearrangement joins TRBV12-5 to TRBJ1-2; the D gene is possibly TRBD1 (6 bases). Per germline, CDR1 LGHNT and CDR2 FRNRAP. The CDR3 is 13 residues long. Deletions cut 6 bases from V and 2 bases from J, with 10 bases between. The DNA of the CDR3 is TGTGCTAGTGGAACAGGGTTCAACTATGGCTACACCTTC. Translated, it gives CASGTGFNYGYTF.

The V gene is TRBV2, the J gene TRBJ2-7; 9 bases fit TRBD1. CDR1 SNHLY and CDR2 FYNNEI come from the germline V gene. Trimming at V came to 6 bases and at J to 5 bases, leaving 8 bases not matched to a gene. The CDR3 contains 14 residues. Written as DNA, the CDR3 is TGTGCCAGCAGCAGGACAGGGGATGGGAACGAGCAGTACTTC. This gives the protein CASSRTGDGNEQYF.

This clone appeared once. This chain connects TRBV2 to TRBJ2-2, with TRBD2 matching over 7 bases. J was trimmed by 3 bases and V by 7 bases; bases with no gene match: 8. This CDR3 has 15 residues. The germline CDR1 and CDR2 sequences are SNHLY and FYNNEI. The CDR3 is CASTVGAGDTGELFF. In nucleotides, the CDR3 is TGTGCCAGCACCGTAGGGGCGGGAGACACCGGGGAGCTGTTTTTT. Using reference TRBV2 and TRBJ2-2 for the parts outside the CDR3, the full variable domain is EPEVTQTPSHQVTQMGQEVILRCVPISNHLYFYWYRQILGQKVEFLVSFYNNEISEKSEIFDDQFSVERPDGSNFTLKIRSTKLEDSAMYFCASTVGAGDTGELFFGEGSRLTVL.

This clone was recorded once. CDR3 in DNA: TGTGCCAGCAGTCGACAGAACTATGGCTACACCTTC. Translation gives CASSRQNYGYTF. The chain combines TRBV28 with TRBJ1-2; TRBD1 is a possible D gene (5 bases). Germline CDR1 is MDHEN and CDR2 is SYDVKM. The CDR3 is 12 amino acids. Trimming cost V 5 bases and J 2 bases, with 6 bases left between them.

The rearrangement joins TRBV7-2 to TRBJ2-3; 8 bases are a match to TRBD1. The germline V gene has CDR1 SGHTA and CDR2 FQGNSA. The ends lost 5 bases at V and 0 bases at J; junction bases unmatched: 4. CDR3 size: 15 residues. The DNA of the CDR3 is TGTGCCAGCAGCACCCGACAGGGGAGCACAGATACGCAGTATTTT. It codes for CASSTRQGSTDTQYF.

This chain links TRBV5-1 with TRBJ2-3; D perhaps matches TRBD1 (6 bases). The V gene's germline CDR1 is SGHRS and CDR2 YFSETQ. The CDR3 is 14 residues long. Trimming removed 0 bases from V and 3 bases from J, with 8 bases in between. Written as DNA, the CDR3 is TGCGCCAGCAGCTTGGACAGGGAGACAGATACGCAGTATTTT. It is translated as CASSLDRETDTQYF.

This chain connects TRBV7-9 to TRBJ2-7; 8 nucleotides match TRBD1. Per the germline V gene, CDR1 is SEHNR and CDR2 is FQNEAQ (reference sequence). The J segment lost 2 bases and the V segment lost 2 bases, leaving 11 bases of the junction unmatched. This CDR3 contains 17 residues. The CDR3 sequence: CASSLRAGGLTTYEQYF. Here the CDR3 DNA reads TGTGCCAGCAGCTTACGGGCAGGGGGCCTTACTACCTACGAGCAGTACTTC.

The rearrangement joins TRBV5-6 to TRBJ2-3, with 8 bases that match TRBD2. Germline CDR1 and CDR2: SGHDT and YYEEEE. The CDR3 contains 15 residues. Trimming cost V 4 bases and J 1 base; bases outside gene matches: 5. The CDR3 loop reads CASSVSGIGTDTQYF. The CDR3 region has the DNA TGTGCCAGCAGCGTTAGCGGGATCGGCACAGATACGCAGTATTTT.

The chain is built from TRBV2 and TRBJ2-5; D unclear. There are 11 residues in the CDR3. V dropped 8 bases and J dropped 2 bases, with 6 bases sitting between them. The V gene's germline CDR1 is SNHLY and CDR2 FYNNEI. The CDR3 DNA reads TGTGCCAGCGGCCTTCAAGAGACCCAGTACTTC. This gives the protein CASGLQETQYF.

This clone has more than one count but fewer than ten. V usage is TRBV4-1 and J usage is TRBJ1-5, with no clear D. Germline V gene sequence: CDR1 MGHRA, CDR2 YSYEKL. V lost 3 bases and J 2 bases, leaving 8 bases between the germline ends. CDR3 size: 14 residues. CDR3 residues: CASSQRLGNQPQHF. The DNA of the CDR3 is TGCGCCAGCAGCCAGCGGCTGGGCAATCAGCCCCAGCATTTT.

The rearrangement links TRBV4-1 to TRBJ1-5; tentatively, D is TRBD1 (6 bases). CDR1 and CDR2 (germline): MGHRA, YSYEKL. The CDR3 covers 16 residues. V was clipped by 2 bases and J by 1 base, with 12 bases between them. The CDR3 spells CASSQPGTLSNQPQHF. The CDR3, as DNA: TGCGCCAGCAGCCAACCCGGGACACTGAGCAATCAGCCCCAGCATTTT.

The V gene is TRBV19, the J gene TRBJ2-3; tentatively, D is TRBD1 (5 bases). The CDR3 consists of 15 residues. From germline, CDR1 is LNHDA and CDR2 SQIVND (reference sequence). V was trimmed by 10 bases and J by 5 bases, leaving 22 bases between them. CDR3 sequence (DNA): TGTGCCACCAGATTTAGTGGGGCCTGGGGAGATACGCAGTATTTT. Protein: CATRFSGAWGDTQYF.

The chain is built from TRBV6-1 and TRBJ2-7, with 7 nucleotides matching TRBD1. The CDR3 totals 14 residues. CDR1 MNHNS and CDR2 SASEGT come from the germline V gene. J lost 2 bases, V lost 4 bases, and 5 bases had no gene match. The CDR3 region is CASSARDRAYEQYF. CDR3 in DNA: TGTGCCAGCAGTGCACGAGACAGGGCCTACGAGCAGTACTTC.

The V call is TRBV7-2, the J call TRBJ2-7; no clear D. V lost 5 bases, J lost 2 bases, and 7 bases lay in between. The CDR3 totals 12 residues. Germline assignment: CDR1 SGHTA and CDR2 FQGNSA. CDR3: CASSPVAYEQYF. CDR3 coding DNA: TGTGCCAGCAGCCCGGTGGCCTACGAGCAGTACTTC. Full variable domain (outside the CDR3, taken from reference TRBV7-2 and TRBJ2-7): GAGVSQSPSNKVTEKGKDVELRCDPISGHTALYWYRQSLGQGLEFLIYFQGNSAPDKSGLPSDRFSAERTGGSVSTLTIQRTQQEDSAVYLCASSPVAYEQYFGPGTRLTVT.